The clone carrying this T cell receptor beta chain has just one count. Antigen unknown. This may be a read error: a much more frequent sequence differs by one nucleotide. The length of the CDR3 is 16 residues. The V end lost 5 bases, the J end lost 10 bases, and 24 bases lay between the germline ends. Germline CDR1 reads SGHTA; CDR2 reads FQGNSA. The entry originates in a study of molecular identifiers for immune sequencing clone quantification. Study-wide results and limits: Highly expanded clone sizes could be underestimated through barcode sharing by identical TCR molecules. Among effectors, clones above 20 RNA copies held over 98% of molecules; among naive cells, under 1%.

In preparing bulk TCR libraries, previously described methods and listed TCR primers were used. TCRdb processed the PCR reads anew with MiXCR; each CDR3 protein has one entry. This table holds some 66,000 distinct CDR3 sequences, under 20% found once. The rearrangement uses TRBV7-2 and TRBJ1-5; no firm D call. The clonotype originates from a human donor in good health. Some libraries in this study had Jurkat cell RNA spiked in. Source material: naive CD8+ T cells from blood, with Jurkat cell RNA spiked in. Subset specified: FACS-sorted CD8+CD4-CCR7+CD45RA+ naive T cells. The CDR3 sequence is CASSPILLAGGRPQHF. The CDR3 DNA is TGTGCCAGCAGCCCGATATTGCTGGCCGGAGGACGTCCCCAGCATTTT.